This record looks at one T cell receptor (beta chain) sequence and its context. This specimen comes from a study of blood T cell repertoires in COVID-19. Study context: PBMCs, B-cell-depleted T cells, or T cells provided the cDNA or gDNA that made up the material.

In the original analysis: Amplification from reference gene primers served as the basis for estimated nucleated cell counts. The protocol was immunoSEQ multiplex PCR, while the TCRdb copy is restricted to in-frame clones and leaves out a portion. D and trimming come from the DNA, and the V and J calls and clone size come from that table. This table has under 80,000 clones, roughly 86% appearing once. Germline trimming cut 5 bases from V and 5 bases from J; bases unmatched to any gene: 4. There are 14 residues in the CDR3. Per the germline V gene, CDR1 is SGHRS and CDR2 is YFSETQ. This TCR derives from a man between 70 and 80 years old with active COVID-19. The V call is TRBV5-1, the J call TRBJ2-5, with 12 bases that match TRBD1. The sequenced material came from peripheral blood. CDR3 nucleotides: TGCGCCAGCAGGGGGACAGGGGGCGCCGAGACCCAGTACTTC. Its protein product is CASRGTGGAETQYF.